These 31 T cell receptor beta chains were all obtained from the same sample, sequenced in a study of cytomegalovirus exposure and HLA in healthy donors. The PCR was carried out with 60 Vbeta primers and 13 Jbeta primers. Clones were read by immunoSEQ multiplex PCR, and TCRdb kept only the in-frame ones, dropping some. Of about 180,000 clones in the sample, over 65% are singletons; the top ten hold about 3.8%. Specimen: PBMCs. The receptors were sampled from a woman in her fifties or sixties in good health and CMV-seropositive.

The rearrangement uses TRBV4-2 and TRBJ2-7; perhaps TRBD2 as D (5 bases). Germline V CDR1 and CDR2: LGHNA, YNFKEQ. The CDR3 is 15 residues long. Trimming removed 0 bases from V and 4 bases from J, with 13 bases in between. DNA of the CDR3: TGTGCCAGCAGCCAAGAGCCGGCGGGCGTGTACGAGCAGTACTTC. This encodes CASSQEPAGVYEQYF.

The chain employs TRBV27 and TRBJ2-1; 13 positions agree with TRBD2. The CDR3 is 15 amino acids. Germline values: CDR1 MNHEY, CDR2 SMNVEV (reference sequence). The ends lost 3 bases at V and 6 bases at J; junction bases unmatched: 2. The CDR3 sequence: CASSFWTSGSNEQFF. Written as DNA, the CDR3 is TGTGCCAGCAGTTTCTGGACTAGCGGGAGCAATGAGCAGTTCTTC.

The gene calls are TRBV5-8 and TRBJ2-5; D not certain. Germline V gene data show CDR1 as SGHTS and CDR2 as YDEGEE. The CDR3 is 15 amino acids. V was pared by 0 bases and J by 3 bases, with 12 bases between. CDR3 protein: CASSLEWPYEETQYF. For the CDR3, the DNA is TGTGCCAGCAGCTTGGAGTGGCCTTATGAAGAGACCCAGTACTTC.

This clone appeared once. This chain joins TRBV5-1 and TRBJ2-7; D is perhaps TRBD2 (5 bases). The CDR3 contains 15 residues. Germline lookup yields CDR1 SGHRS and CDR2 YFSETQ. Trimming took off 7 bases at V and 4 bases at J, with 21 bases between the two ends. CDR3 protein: CASRRPGSGRYEQYF. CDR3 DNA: TGCGCCAGCCGCCGCCCGGGGAGCGGACGTTACGAGCAGTACTTC.

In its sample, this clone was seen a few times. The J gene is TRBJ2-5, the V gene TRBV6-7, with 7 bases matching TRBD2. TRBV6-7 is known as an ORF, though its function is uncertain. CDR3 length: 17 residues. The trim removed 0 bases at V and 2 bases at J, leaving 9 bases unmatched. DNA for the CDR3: TGTGCCAGCAGTTACTCGACTAGCAGAAGCTTACAAGAGACCCAGTACTTC. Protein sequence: CASSYSTSRSLQETQYF.

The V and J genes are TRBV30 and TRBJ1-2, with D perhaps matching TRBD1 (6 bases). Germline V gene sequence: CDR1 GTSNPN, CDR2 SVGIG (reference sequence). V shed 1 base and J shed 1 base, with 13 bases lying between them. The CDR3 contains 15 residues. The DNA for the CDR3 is TGTGCCTGGAGTGCCCCCCCGACAGGTAACTATGGCTACACCTTC. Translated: CAWSAPPTGNYGYTF.

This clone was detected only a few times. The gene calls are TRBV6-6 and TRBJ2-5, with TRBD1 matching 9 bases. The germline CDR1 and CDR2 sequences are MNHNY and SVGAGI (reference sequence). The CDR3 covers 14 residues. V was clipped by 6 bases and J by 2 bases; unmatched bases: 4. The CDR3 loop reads CASSSGQGQETQYF. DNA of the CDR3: TGTGCCAGCAGCTCCGGACAGGGGCAAGAGACCCAGTACTTC.

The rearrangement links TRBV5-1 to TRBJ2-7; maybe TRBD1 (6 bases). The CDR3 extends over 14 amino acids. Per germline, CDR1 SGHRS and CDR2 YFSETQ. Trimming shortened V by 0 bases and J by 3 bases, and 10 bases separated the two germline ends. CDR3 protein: CASSLGQAIYEQYF. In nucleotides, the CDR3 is TGCGCCAGCAGCTTGGGACAGGCGATCTACGAGCAGTACTTC.

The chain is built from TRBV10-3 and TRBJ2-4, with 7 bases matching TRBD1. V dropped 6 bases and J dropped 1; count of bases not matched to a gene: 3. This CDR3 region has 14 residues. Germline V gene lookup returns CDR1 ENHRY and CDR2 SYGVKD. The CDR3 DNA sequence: TGTGCCATCAGGGAACAGGGGGCCAAAAACATTCAGTACTTC. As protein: CAIREQGAKNIQYF.

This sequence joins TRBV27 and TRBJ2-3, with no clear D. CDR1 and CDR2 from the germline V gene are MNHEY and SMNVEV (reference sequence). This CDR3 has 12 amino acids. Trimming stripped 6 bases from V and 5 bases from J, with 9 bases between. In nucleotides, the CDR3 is TGTGCCAGCAGAACAACCGAAGATACGCAGTATTTT. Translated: CASRTTEDTQYF.

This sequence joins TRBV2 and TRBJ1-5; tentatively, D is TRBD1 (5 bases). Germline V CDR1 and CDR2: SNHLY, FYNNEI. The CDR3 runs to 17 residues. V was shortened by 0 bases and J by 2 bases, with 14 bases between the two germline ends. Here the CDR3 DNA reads TGTGCCAGCAGTGAAGCGCGGGGGAGGATGGGCAATCAGCCCCAGCATTTT. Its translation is CASSEARGRMGNQPQHF.

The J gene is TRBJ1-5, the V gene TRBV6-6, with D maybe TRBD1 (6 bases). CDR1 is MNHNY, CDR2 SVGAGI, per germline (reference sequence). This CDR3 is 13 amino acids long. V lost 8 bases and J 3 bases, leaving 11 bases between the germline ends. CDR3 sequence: CASEGDTNQPQHF. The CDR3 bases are TGTGCCAGCGAGGGGGACACCAATCAGCCCCAGCATTTT.

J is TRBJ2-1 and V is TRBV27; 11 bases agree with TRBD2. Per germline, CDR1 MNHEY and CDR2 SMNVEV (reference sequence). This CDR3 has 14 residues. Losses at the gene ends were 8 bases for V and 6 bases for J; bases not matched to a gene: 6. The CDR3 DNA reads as TGTGCCAGCGCTGGGACTAGCGGCCTCAATGAGCAGTTCTTC. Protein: CASAGTSGLNEQFF.

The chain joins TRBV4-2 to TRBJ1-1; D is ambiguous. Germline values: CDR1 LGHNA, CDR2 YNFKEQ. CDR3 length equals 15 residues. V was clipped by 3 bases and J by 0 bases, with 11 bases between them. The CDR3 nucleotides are TGTGCCAGCAGCCAGATGGAGGGAATGAACACTGAAGCTTTCTTT. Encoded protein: CASSQMEGMNTEAFF.

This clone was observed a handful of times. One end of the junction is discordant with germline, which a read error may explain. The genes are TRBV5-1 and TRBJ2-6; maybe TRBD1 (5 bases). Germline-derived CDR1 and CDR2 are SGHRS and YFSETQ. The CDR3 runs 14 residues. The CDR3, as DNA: TGCGCCAGCAGCTTGAATTCTGGGGCCAACGGCCTGACTTTC. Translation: CASSLNSGANGLTF. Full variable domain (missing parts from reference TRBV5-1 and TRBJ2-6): KAGVTQTPRYLIKTRGQQVTLSCSPISGHRSVSWYQQTPGQGLQFLFEYFSETQRNKGNFPGRFSGRQFSNSRSEMNVSTLELGDSALYLCASSLNSGANGLTFGAGSRLTVL.

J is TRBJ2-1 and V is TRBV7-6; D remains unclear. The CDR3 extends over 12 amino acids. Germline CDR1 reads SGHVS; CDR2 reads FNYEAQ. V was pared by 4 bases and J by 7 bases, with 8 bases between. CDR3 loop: CASSYPGNEQFF. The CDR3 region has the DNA TGTGCCAGCAGCTACCCAGGAAATGAGCAGTTCTTC.

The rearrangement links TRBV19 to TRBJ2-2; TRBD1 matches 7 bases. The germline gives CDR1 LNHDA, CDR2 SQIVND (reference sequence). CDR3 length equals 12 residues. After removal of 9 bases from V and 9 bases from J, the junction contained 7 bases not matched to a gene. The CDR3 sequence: CASLQGKWELFF. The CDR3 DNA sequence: TGTGCCAGCCTACAGGGGAAGTGGGAGCTGTTTTTT.

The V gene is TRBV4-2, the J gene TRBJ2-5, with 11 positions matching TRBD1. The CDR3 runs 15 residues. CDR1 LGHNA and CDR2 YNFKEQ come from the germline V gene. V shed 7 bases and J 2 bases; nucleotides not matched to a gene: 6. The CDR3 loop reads CASTGTGGEQETQYF. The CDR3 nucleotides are TGTGCCAGCACCGGGACAGGGGGGGAGCAAGAGACCCAGTACTTC.

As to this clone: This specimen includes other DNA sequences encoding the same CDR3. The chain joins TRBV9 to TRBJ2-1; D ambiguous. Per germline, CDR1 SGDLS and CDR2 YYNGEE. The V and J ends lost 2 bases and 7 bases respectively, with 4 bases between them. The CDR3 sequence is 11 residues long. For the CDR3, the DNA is TGTGCCAGCAGCGTCAATAATGAGCAGTTCTTC. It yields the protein CASSVNNEQFF.

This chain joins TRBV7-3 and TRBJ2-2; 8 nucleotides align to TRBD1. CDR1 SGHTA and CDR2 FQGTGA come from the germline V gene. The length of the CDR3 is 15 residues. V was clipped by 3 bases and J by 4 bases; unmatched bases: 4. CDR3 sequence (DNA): TGTGCCAGCAGCTTCGTAACAGGGGGCACCGGGGAGCTGTTTTTT. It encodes CASSFVTGGTGELFF.

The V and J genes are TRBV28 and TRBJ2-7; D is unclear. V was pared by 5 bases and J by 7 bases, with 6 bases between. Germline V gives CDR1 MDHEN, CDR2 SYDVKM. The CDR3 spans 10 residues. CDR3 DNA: TGTGCCAGCAGTAGCGAAGAGCAGTACTTC. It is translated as CASSSEEQYF.

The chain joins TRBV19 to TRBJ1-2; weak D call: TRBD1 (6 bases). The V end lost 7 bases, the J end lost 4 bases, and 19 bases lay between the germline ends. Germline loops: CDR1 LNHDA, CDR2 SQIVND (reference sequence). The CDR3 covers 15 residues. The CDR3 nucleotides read TGTGCCAGTACCCTAACCAACAGGGAAACCTATGGCTACACCTTC. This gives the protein CASTLTNRETYGYTF.

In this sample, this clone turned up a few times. CDR3: CASSEARRGDEQYF. For the CDR3, the DNA is TGTGCCAGCAGTGAAGCGCGGAGGGGCGACGAGCAGTACTTC. The chain combines TRBV2 with TRBJ2-7; weak D call: TRBD2 (6 bases). CDR3 length: 14 amino acids. Germline V lookup: CDR1 SNHLY, CDR2 FYNNEI. V lost 0 bases, J lost 5 bases, and 11 bases lay in between.

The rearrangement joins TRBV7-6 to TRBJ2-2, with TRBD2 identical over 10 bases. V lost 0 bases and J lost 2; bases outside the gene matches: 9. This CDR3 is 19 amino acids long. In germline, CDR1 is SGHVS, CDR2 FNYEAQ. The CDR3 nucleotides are TGTGCCAGCAGCTTAGCGCTCCTAGCGGGGGCTCTCAACACCGGGGAGCTGTTTTTT. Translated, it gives CASSLALLAGALNTGELFF.

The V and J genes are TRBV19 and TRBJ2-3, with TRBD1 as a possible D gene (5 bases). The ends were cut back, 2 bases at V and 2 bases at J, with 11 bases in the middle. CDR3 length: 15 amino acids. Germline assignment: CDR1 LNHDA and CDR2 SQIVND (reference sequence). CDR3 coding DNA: TGTGCCAGTAGTATACTAGGGGCCCACACAGATACGCAGTATTTT. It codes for CASSILGAHTDTQYF.

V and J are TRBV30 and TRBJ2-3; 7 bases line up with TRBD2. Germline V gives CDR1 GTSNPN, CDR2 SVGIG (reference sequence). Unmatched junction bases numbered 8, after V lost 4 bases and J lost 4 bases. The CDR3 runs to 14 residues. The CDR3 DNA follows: TGTGCCTGGATGGGAGAGCGGGACCCAGATACGCAGTATTTT. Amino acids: CAWMGERDPDTQYF.

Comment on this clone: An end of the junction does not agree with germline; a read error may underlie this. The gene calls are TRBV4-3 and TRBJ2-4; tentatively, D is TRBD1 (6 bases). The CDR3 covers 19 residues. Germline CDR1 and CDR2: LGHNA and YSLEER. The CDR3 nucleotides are TGCGCCAGCAGCCGCCTGGTCGTGGACAGCCGGATAGCCAAAAACAGTCAGTACTTC. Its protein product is CASSRLVVDSRIAKNSQYF.

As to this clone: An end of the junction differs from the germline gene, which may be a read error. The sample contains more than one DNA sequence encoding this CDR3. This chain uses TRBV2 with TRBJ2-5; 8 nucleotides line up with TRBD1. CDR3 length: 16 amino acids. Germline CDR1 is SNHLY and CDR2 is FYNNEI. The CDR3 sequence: CASSEARQGALGTQYF. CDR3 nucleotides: TGCGCCAGCAGTGAAGCACGGCAGGGGGCTTTAGGGACCCAGTACTTC. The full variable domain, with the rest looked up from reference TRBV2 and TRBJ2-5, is EPEVTQTPSHQVTQMGQEVILRCVPISNHLYFYWYRQILGQKVEFLVSFYNNEISEKSEIFDDQFSVERPDGSNFTLKIRSTKLEDSAMYFCASSEARQGALGTQYFGPGTRLLVL.

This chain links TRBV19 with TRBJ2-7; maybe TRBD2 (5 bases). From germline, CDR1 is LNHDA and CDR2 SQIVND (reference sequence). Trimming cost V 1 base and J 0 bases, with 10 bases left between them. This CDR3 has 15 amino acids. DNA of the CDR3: TGTGCCAGTAGTATAGGAGGGCATCTCTCCTACGAGCAGTACTTC. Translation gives CASSIGGHLSYEQYF.

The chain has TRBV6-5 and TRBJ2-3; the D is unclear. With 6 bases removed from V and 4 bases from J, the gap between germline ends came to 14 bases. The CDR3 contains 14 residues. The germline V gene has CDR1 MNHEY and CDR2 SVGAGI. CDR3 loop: CASRRDGVPDTQYF. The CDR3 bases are TGTGCCAGCAGACGAGACGGAGTTCCAGATACGCAGTATTTT.

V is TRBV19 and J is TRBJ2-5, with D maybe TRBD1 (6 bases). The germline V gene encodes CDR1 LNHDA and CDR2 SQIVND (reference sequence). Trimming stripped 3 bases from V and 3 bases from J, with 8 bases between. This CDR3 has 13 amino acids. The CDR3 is CASSIYREETQYF. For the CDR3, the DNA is TGTGCCAGTAGTATCTACAGGGAAGAGACCCAGTACTTC.